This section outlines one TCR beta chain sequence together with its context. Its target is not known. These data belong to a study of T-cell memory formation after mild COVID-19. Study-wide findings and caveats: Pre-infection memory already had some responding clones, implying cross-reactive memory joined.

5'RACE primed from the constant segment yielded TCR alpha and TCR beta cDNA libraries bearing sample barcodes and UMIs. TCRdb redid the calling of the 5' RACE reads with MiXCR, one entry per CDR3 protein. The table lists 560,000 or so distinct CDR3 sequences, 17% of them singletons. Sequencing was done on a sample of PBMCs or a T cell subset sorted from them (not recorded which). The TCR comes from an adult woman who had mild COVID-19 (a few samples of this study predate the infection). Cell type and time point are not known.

CDR3 sequence reads: CASSSSPTGEGGYEQYF. CDR3 coding DNA: TGTGCCAGCAGCTCCTCCCCCACAGGGGAGGGTGGGTACGAGCAGTACTTC. The chain links TRBV7-8 to TRBJ2-7; D tentatively fits TRBD1 or TRBD2 (7 bases each). Trimming shortened V by 4 bases and J by 4 bases, and 23 bases separated the two germline ends. The length of the CDR3 is 17 residues. The V gene's germline CDR1 is SGHVS and CDR2 FQNEAQ. The entire variable domain, with the rest obtained from reference TRBV7-8 and TRBJ2-7, is as follows: GAGVSQSPRYKVAKRGQDVALRCDPISGHVSLFWYQQALGQGPEFLTYFQNEAQLDKSGLPSDRFFAERPEGSVSTLKIQRTQQEDSAVYLCASSSSPTGEGGYEQYFGPGTRLTVT.